The clone carrying this T cell receptor beta chain was recorded at least ten times. The antigen remains undetermined. The germline V gene encodes CDR1 LGHDT and CDR2 YNNKEL (reference sequence). The CDR3 consists of 14 residues. Trimming at V came to 1 base and at J to 5 bases, leaving 2 bases not matched to a gene. Amplified TCR beta CDR3 regions derived from RNA transcripts. The primer set for the first-round RT-PCR of the TCR CDR3 was HTBI. One entry per CDR3 protein, called by TCRdb with MiXCR from the multiplex PCR reads. This sample has 450,000 to 700,000 distinct CDR3 sequences, with 46% found just once. The sample is drawn from a study of T cells in Graves' hyperthyroidism and ophthalmopathy. Findings and limits, study-wide: Among thyroid clonotypes expanded above 0.001, most also appeared in blood. In the analysis, a 13 V-J model separated ophthalmopathy from stable hyperthyroidism.

Sequencing was carried out using peripheral blood or thyroid tissue (not recorded which). This receptor was obtained from an adult woman with Graves' disease, either hyperthyroidism or ophthalmopathy (not recorded which). This rearrangement joins TRBV3-1 to TRBJ2-5, with 9 bases aligning to TRBD2. The CDR3 DNA reads as TGTGCCAGCAGCCAAGTAGCGGGAGAGGAGACCCAGTACTTC. This encodes CASSQVAGEETQYF.